This TCR beta chain is from a study of T cell responses to AZD1222 COVID-19 vaccine. This table comes from immunoSEQ multiplex PCR, and its TCRdb copy is limited to in-frame clones, with some not included. The sample has some 130,000 clones; under 90% are singletons. The TCR comes from an adult in good health. The sample consisted of peripheral blood, taken on day 0 of AZD1222 vaccination.

In nucleotides, the CDR3 is TGCGCCAGCAGCCCCAAAATCGGGGTAGCCAAAAACATTCAGTACTTC. Its translation is CASSPKIGVAKNIQYF. The rearrangement uses TRBV4-3 and TRBJ2-4, with D possibly matching TRBD2 (5 bases). Germline V gives CDR1 LGHNA, CDR2 YSLEER. This CDR3 has 16 residues. Between the trimmed V and J ends, which lost 4 bases and 0 bases, there was a span of 13 bases.